A single sample gave rise to the 11 T cell receptor beta chains below, sequenced in a study of cytomegalovirus exposure and HLA in healthy donors. The primer mix had 60 Vbeta and 13 Jbeta primers. Repertoires were generated with immunoSEQ multiplex PCR, while TCRdb's copy carries only in-frame clones and drops some. Of 150,000 to 250,000 clones listed, 70% to 85% are singletons. Sequencing was done on a sample of PBMCs. The receptors were sampled from a woman aged 25 to 45 in good health and CMV-seropositive.

The chain employs TRBV10-3 and TRBJ1-2, with D possibly being TRBD1 (6 bases). There are 14 residues in the CDR3. Germline CDR1 reads ENHRY; CDR2 reads SYGVKD. V was shortened by 3 bases and J by 8 bases, with 16 bases between the two germline ends. The CDR3 nucleotides are TGTGCCATCAGTGATGAGGGGGTTTGGCAAGGCTACACCTTC. Translated: CAISDEGVWQGYTF.

This chain uses TRBV7-2 with TRBJ2-1; D ambiguous. CDR3 length: 14 residues. CDR1 and CDR2 from the germline V gene are SGHTA and FQGNSA. V dropped 1 base and J dropped 6 bases, with 10 bases sitting between them. Written as DNA, the CDR3 is TGTGCCAGCAGCTTAGGGTCGGGTCTCAATGAGCAGTTCTTC. It codes for CASSLGSGLNEQFF.

This clone occurred a few times. The chain is built from TRBV27 and TRBJ2-1, with D possibly matching TRBD1 (5 bases). This CDR3 contains 13 residues. V was shortened by 11 bases and J by 9 bases, with 20 bases between the two germline ends. Per germline, CDR1 MNHEY and CDR2 SMNVEV (reference sequence). The CDR3 sequence: CASRRKGLGEQFF. The DNA of the CDR3 is TGTGCCTCCCGGAGAAAGGGGTTGGGTGAGCAGTTCTTC.

The rearrangement uses TRBV7-6 and TRBJ2-7; 7 nucleotides agree with TRBD1. Germline assignment: CDR1 SGHVS and CDR2 FNYEAQ. This CDR3 region has 14 residues. The junction had 5 bases not matched to a gene; V was cut back by 3 bases and J by 3 bases. The CDR3 nucleotides read TGTGCCAGCAGCTTCCCGGGACAGAACTACGAGCAGTACTTC. Translating it yields CASSFPGQNYEQYF. Full variable domain (rest looked up from reference TRBV7-6 and TRBJ2-7): GAGVSQSPRYKVTKRGQDVALRCDPISGHVSLYWYRQALGQGPEFLTYFNYEAQQDKSGLPNDRFSAERPEGSISTLTIQRTEQRDSAMYRCASSFPGQNYEQYFGPGTRLTVT.

The J gene is TRBJ1-5, the V gene TRBV7-2; 7 bases fit TRBD1. The CDR3 runs to 16 residues. CDR1 SGHTA and CDR2 FQGNSA come from the germline V gene. V lost 1 base, J lost 9 bases, and 12 bases stayed unmatched. CDR3 sequence (DNA): TGTGCCAGCAGCTTAGAGGGGAGTAACAGGGGCCTGCCCCAGCATTTT. It is translated as CASSLEGSNRGLPQHF.

The rearrangement uses TRBV7-2 and TRBJ2-1; 7 nucleotides agree with TRBD2. The germline V gene encodes CDR1 SGHTA and CDR2 FQGNSA. This CDR3 has 17 amino acids. V dropped 6 bases and J dropped 3; count of bases not matched to a gene: 14. CDR3 DNA: TGTGCCAGCAGTGTACCCGGGGCGGTAGCGGGCTACAATGAGCAGTTCTTC. Translation gives CASSVPGAVAGYNEQFF.

The gene calls are TRBV5-5 and TRBJ1-5, with D perhaps matching TRBD1 (5 bases). The CDR3 extends over 15 amino acids. Germline V CDR1 and CDR2: SGHKS, YYEKEE (reference sequence). Trimming removed 3 bases from V and 3 bases from J, with 13 bases in between. The CDR3 protein is CASSWTPQPNQPQHF. The CDR3 region has the DNA TGTGCCAGCAGCTGGACACCCCAGCCCAATCAGCCCCAGCATTTT.

This sequence joins TRBV5-1 and TRBJ2-1; 7 bases are shared with TRBD1. V lost 2 bases, J lost 2 bases, and 4 bases stayed unmatched. Germline CDR1 reads SGHRS; CDR2 reads YFSETQ. The CDR3 totals 15 residues. The CDR3 sequence: CASSFSGGTYNEQFF. The CDR3 nucleotides are TGCGCCAGCAGCTTCTCAGGGGGTACCTACAATGAGCAGTTCTTC.

The chain uses TRBV5-1 and TRBJ2-3, with 7 bases lining up with TRBD1. The length of the CDR3 is 16 residues. Germline CDR1 reads SGHRS; CDR2 reads YFSETQ. Trimming at V came to 0 bases and at J to 6 bases, leaving 10 bases not matched to a gene. The CDR3 DNA sequence: TGCGCCAGCAGCTTGGGGGACAGTCTCGGTGGGGATACGCAGTATTTT. It codes for CASSLGDSLGGDTQYF.

This clone turned up a few times. This rearrangement joins TRBV6-5 to TRBJ2-7, with D hard to call. V shed 2 bases and J shed 7 bases, with 12 bases lying between them. Germline V CDR1 and CDR2: MNHEY, SVGAGI. This CDR3 spans 13 amino acids. CDR3 protein: CASSYLNAGEQYF. The CDR3 DNA reads as TGTGCCAGCAGTTACCTAAACGCAGGAGAGCAGTACTTC.

This chain connects TRBV11-2 to TRBJ2-2; D is possibly TRBD1 (6 bases). The germline V gene encodes CDR1 SGHAT and CDR2 FQNNGV. The CDR3 contains 15 residues. The V and J ends lost 5 bases and 2 bases respectively, with 12 bases between them. The CDR3 bases are TGTGCCAGCAGCCCCGGGACATATAACACCGGGGAGCTGTTTTTT. Amino acids: CASSPGTYNTGELFF.